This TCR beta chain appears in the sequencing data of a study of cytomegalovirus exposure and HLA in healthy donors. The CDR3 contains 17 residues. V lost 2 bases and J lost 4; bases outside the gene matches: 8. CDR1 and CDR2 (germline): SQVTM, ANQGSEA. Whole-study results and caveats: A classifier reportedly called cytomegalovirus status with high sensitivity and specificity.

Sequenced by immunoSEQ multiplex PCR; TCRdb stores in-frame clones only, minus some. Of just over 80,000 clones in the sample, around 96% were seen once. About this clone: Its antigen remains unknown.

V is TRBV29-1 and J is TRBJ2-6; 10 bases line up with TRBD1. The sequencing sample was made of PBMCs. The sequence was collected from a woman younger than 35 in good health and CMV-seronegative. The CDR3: CSVESGQGTAGANVLTF. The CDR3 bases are TGCAGCGTTGAATCGGGACAGGGGACGGCGGGGGCCAACGTCCTGACTTTC.